The present T cell receptor (beta chain) was sequenced within a study of metastatic and nonmetastatic thyroid tumors (dated by TCRdb to between 2020 and 2021). Regarding the complete study: For patients with malignant and with benign thyroid disease, the researchers compared repertoires between peripheral blood samples and tumor or nodule tissue samples.

Overall results and qualifications from the work: In both blood and tumor samples, malignant tumors were reported to have significantly higher TCR beta diversity than benign nodules.

The protocol used for the library was PCR. Sequenced using an Illumina HiSeq 4000. High-throughput sequencing was used to profile the TCR beta-chain CDR3 region of every patient. Per the authors' processing: A classifier to discriminate distant-metastatic papillary thyroid cancer patients was built from CDR3 differences across clinicopathological groups. To measure repertoire diversity the researchers used the Shannon index, while the Morisita-Horn index served to gauge how similar the tumor and blood repertoires were. Starting from the raw public reads, TCRdb applied fastp trimming at Q25, assembled clones with MiXCR and retained in-frame beta chains. TCRdb's processing, not the authors' own work, is the source of the V and J calls. A total of 25,000 to 35,000 clones appear in this sample, 15% to 20% of them only once. Of the sample, 4.7% is held by the ten largest clones. With respect to this clone: Its antigen is unknown. It has no much larger one-base neighbor in the sample; base qualities were not kept.

No treatment had been received by any patient before thyroid surgery. The study retrospectively analysed patient clinical samples collected from about 2011 to 2018 using T-cell receptor beta sequencing. At the junction V is shortened by 1 base and J by 2 bases, with 15 bases in between. The CDR3 goes from the cysteine to the phenylalanine over 16 residues. Only the CDR3 portion is preserved as DNA: 48 bases, with reading frame beginning at the first base. CDR1 and CDR2, per the germline V gene (reference sequence), are DFQATT and SNEGSKA. Sequencing was carried out using blood. The sequence links TRBV20-1 to TRBJ1-5; tentative D gene TRBD1, with 5 bases matching. This TCR derives from a female donor with papillary thyroid cancer or a benign thyroid nodule (not recorded which). Some clones in this sample may be carry-over from other donors' samples. The CDR3 protein: CSARGLRGSGNQPQHF. Here is the DNA: TGCAGTGCTAGAGGGTTAAGGGGTTCGGGCAATCAGCCCCAGCATTTT.